This is a list of T cell receptor beta chains from one sample in a study of T cells expressing NK-cell markers. Using the 5' RACE reads, TCRdb records one entry per CDR3 protein without DNA. The table gives around 21,000 distinct CDR3 sequences; the top ten clones make up 45% to 60% of it. The sequenced material came from blood T cells: a sorted CD56 or NKG2C T cell subset, CD4+ or CD8+ T cells, or bulk PBMC T cells (not recorded which). These receptors originate from a man aged 18-75 years in good health. CDR3s include the opening cysteine and the closing phenylalanine or tryptophan.

CDR3aa: CATSRDRGGAYNEQFF
v_gene: TRBV15
j_gene: TRBJ2-1

CDR3aa: CASSLGEGNTIYF
v_gene: TRBV5-1
j_gene: TRBJ1-3

CDR3aa: CACRGTPTNYGYTF
v_gene: TRBV7-2
j_gene: TRBJ1-2

CDR3aa: CASSARVTYEQYF
v_gene: TRBV7-6
j_gene: TRBJ2-7

CDR3aa: CASSEEILTDTQYF
v_gene: TRBV2
j_gene: TRBJ2-3

CDR3aa: CASSTQDISEPQHF
v_gene: TRBV6-2/TRBV6-3
j_gene: TRBJ1-5

CDR3aa: CASSAQVANTGELFF
v_gene: TRBV9
j_gene: TRBJ2-2

CDR3aa: CASSLRGGRNTGELFF
v_gene: TRBV5-6
j_gene: TRBJ2-2

CDR3aa: CASNIGGFWSSYEQYF
v_gene: TRBV6-2/TRBV6-3
j_gene: TRBJ2-7

CDR3aa: CSGQTSYGYTF
v_gene: TRBV29-1
j_gene: TRBJ1-2

CDR3aa: CASSYNSNQPQHF
v_gene: TRBV6-5
j_gene: TRBJ1-5

CDR3aa: CASSSLNRNPGNEQFF
v_gene: TRBV7-8
j_gene: TRBJ2-1

CDR3aa: CAWSRLPRGYNSPLHF
v_gene: TRBV30
j_gene: TRBJ1-6

CDR3aa: CASSQPRSPNSPLHF
v_gene: TRBV27
j_gene: TRBJ1-6

CDR3aa: CASSHGNYEQYF
v_gene: TRBV3-1
j_gene: TRBJ2-7

CDR3aa: CATGRTGVAYEQYF
v_gene: TRBV6-2/TRBV6-3
j_gene: TRBJ2-7

CDR3aa: CSAGDSLNQPQHF
v_gene: TRBV29-1
j_gene: TRBJ1-5

CDR3aa: CASSFDRFGGYTF
v_gene: TRBV12-3/TRBV12-4
j_gene: TRBJ1-2